This T cell receptor beta chain emerged from a study of cytomegalovirus exposure and HLA in healthy donors. Study-level findings and limits: Investigators reported 150 to 200 TCR beta chains as tied to cytomegalovirus. Association of 15,000 to 20,000 TCR beta sequences with HLA alleles was found at 0.05 false discovery rate in a later analysis.

A word on this clone: Its antigen remains unidentified.

This PCR relied on a set of 60 Vbeta primers and 13 Jbeta primers. TCRdb's table, derived via immunoSEQ multiplex PCR, lists solely in-frame clones and lacks some. The sample includes 150,000 to 250,000 clones, under 90% seen only once; the top ten take 0.075% to 0.1%. The CDR3 runs to 17 residues. Germline V gives CDR1 SEHNR, CDR2 FQNEAQ (reference sequence). The V end lost 5 bases, the J end lost 0 bases, and 17 bases lay between the germline ends. V is TRBV7-9 and J is TRBJ1-3; tentatively, D is TRBD1 (6 bases). Sequencing used PBMCs. This clonotype was obtained from a boy aged 2 to 9 in good health and CMV-seronegative. CDR3 DNA: TGTGCCAGCAGCCTCACAGGGAACCCTAGCTCTGGAAACACCATATATTTT. It codes for CASSLTGNPSSGNTIYF.